These T cell receptor beta chains were read from a single sample in a study of immune evolution from preneoplasia to lung adenocarcinoma. Produced via immunoSEQ multiplex PCR; TCRdb's table is partial and in-frame only. Found here are about 4,200 clones, around 74% of them singletons; the top ten hold 29%. Sequenced sample: FFPE invasive lung adenocarcinoma tissue. The receptors were sampled from a person aged 35 to 59 with lung adenocarcinoma. Some clones in this sample may be carry-over from other donors' samples. The CDR3 runs from the conserved cysteine through the conserved F or W. The D gene is left open where the match is weak. Clone size is not always given. Where it is, it says once, few, many or a class for expanded clones.

D	V	J	size	CDR3	DNA
TRBD2	TRBV29-1	TRBJ2-4	NA	CSPGGGKNIQYF	TGCAGCCCTGGGGGGGGCAAAAACATTCAGTACTTC
NA	TRBV2	TRBJ1-3	NA	CASSVEGMVSGNTIYF	TGTGCCAGCAGTGTCGAGGGAATGGTCTCTGGAAACACCATATATTTT
NA	TRBV7-9	TRBJ1-4	NA	CASSLVQTNEKLFF	TGTGCCAGCAGCTTAGTGCAGACTAATGAAAAACTGTTTTTT
NA	TRBV5-6	TRBJ2-3	NA	CASSWTSTDTQYF	TGTGCCAGCAGCTGGACTAGCACAGATACGCAGTATTTT
NA	TRBV5-4	TRBJ1-2	NA	CASSLSPRGNYGYTF	TGTGCCAGCAGCTTGTCCCCCCGGGGGAACTATGGCTACACCTTC
TRBD2	TRBV2	TRBJ2-2	few	CASVKPRAGLANTGELFF	TGTGCCAGCGTAAAGCCGCGAGCGGGATTGGCGAATACCGGGGAGCTGTTTTTT
TRBD1	TRBV2	TRBJ1-1	NA	CASSRQGNTEAFF	TGTGCCAGCAGTCGACAGGGGAACACTGAAGCTTTCTTT
NA	TRBV30	TRBJ2-3	NA	CASTGGRGGIDTQYF	TGTGCCTCCACCGGGGGCAGGGGAGGAATTGATACGCAGTATTTT
NA	TRBV19	TRBJ2-2	once	CASSPRGGYTGELFF	TGTGCCAGTAGTCCCCGAGGGGGATACACCGGGGAGCTGTTTTTT
TRBD1	TRBV9	TRBJ2-2	NA	CASSVGGTGNTGELFF	TGTGCCAGCAGCGTAGGGGGGACAGGGAACACCGGGGAGCTGTTTTTT
NA	TRBV9	TRBJ2-5	NA	CASSVAGTGVQETQYF	TGTGCCAGCAGCGTAGCCGGTACGGGAGTCCAAGAGACCCAGTACTTC
NA	TRBV7-6	TRBJ2-2	NA	CASSFLDANTGELFF	TGTGCCAGCAGCTTTTTGGACGCGAACACCGGGGAGCTGTTTTTT
NA	TRBV19	TRBJ1-1	NA	CASSMPTEAFF	TGTGCCAGTAGTATGCCGACTGAAGCTTTCTTT
NA	TRBV5-4	TRBJ2-3	once	CASSFGGKTTDTQYF	TGTGCCAGCAGCTTCGGCGGTAAAACCACAGATACGCAGTATTTT
TRBD1	TRBV9	TRBJ1-4	NA	CASSVTGGDGEKLFF	TGTGCCAGCAGCGTAACAGGGGGCGATGGTGAAAAACTGTTTTTT
NA	TRBV5-4	TRBJ2-5	NA	CASSLAMQETQYF	TGTGCCAGCAGCTTGGCTATGCAAGAGACCCAGTACTTC
NA	TRBV6-6	TRBJ2-5	NA	CASSHLRETQYF	TGTGCCAGCAGCCACCTCAGGGAGACCCAGTACTTC
NA	TRBV5-1	TRBJ1-4	few	CASSIAPDEKLFF	TGCGCCAGCAGCATCGCTCCCGACGAAAAACTGTTTTTT
NA	TRBV6-4	TRBJ2-3	NA	CASSEGASTDTQYF	TGTGCCAGCAGTGAGGGGGCTAGCACAGATACGCAGTATTTT
TRBD1	TRBV6-6	TRBJ2-7	once	CASSYAGQEISYEQYF	TGTGCCAGCAGTTACGCCGGACAGGAAATTTCCTACGAGCAGTACTTC
NA	TRBV2	TRBJ1-1	once	CASTKGENTEAFF	TGTGCCAGCACTAAGGGTGAGAACACTGAAGCTTTCTTT
NA	TRBV6-5	TRBJ1-4	NA	CASRSTGATNEKLFF	TGTGCCAGCAGATCTACAGGAGCAACTAATGAAAAACTGTTTTTT
NA	TRBV19	TRBJ1-2	once	CASSLGGGSYTF	TGTGCCAGTAGCCTCGGGGGGGGGAGCTACACCTTC
TRBD1	TRBV6-1	TRBJ1-2	NA	CASSEAWTGGGYGYTF	TGTGCCAGCAGTGAAGCCTGGACAGGGGGCGGCTATGGCTACACCTTC
NA	TRBV30	TRBJ1-5	few	CAWSVETARQPQHF	TGTGCCTGGAGTGTTGAGACAGCCAGGCAGCCCCAGCATTTT
TRBD1	TRBV28	TRBJ2-7	NA	CASRKTGNLHEQYF	TGTGCCAGCAGGAAGACAGGGAATCTCCACGAGCAGTACTTC
NA	TRBV11-2	TRBJ1-1	NA	CASSQLGGSVNTEAFF	TGTGCCAGCAGCCAGCTTGGGGGGTCGGTGAACACTGAAGCTTTCTTT
NA	TRBV28	TRBJ2-4	NA	CASSSPGGAKNIQYF	TGTGCCAGCAGTTCCCCTGGAGGGGCCAAAAACATTCAGTACTTC
TRBD2	TRBV30	TRBJ2-2	NA	CAWSAEAGVTGELFF	TGTGCCTGGAGTGCTGAGGCGGGGGTAACCGGGGAGCTGTTTTTT
NA	TRBV28	TRBJ2-3	NA	CASSAHQGRSTDTQYF	TGTGCCAGCAGTGCTCACCAGGGGAGAAGCACAGATACGCAGTATTTT
NA	TRBV6-6	TRBJ2-2	few	CASSPHDRYSGELFF	TGTGCCAGCAGTCCCCACGACAGGTACTCCGGGGAGCTGTTTTTT
TRBD2	TRBV7-7	TRBJ2-1	once	CASSLGRSLAGGSNEQFF	TGTGCTAGCAGCTTAGGGCGTTCTCTAGCGGGAGGCAGCAATGAGCAGTTCTTC
NA	TRBV13	TRBJ1-2	NA	CASSLGGGGYTF	TGTGCCAGCAGCTTAGGAGGGGGTGGCTACACCTTC
TRBD1	TRBV7-9	TRBJ2-7	few	CASSSGAGTGNYEQYF	TGTGCCAGCAGCTCAGGCGCGGGGACAGGGAACTACGAGCAGTACTTC
NA	TRBV28	TRBJ1-5	NA	CASSRGVSNQPQHF	TGTGCCAGCAGTCGGGGGGTTAGCAATCAGCCCCAGCATTTT
TRBD1	TRBV18	TRBJ2-7	NA	CASSPRGQVSEQYF	TGTGCCAGCTCACCACGCGGACAGGTGAGCGAGCAGTACTTC
TRBD1	TRBV13	TRBJ2-7	NA	CASSLPGTGGSYEQYF	TGTGCCAGCAGCCTACCCGGGACAGGGGGGTCCTACGAGCAGTACTTC
NA	TRBV7-3	TRBJ1-2	NA	CASSRHNREGYTF	TGTGCCAGCAGCCGACACAACAGGGAGGGCTACACCTTC
TRBD1	TRBV5-1	TRBJ1-1	NA	CASSLQGAGNTEAFF	TGCGCCAGCAGCCTACAGGGGGCTGGGAACACTGAAGCTTTCTTT
NA	TRBV18	TRBJ1-1	NA	CASSPRQKTEAFF	TGTGCCAGCTCACCTCGACAGAAGACTGAAGCTTTCTTT
NA	TRBV18	TRBJ1-2	NA	CASSLLDGAIPAAF	TGTGCCAGCTCACTCCTCGACGGAGCTATACCTGCTGCCTTC
TRBD2	TRBV11-2	TRBJ2-1	NA	CASSLGGGTSGYNEQFF	TGTGCCAGCAGCTTAGGGGGTGGGACTAGCGGTTACAATGAGCAGTTCTTC
NA	TRBV5-1	TRBJ2-1	NA	CASSLGLVYNEQFF	TGCGCCAGCAGCTTGGGACTAGTTTACAATGAGCAGTTCTTC
NA	TRBV11-3	TRBJ1-1	NA	CASSLSGAAEAFF	TGTGCCAGCAGCTTATCAGGGGCGGCTGAAGCTTTCTTT
TRBD1	TRBV4-3	TRBJ1-2	NA	CASSQERTGNYGYTF	TGCGCCAGCAGCCAAGAAAGGACAGGGAACTATGGCTACACCTTC
TRBD2	TRBV19	TRBJ2-7	NA	CASSRSLAGATYEQYF	TGTGCCAGTAGTAGAAGCCTAGCGGGAGCTACCTACGAGCAGTACTTC
NA	TRBV30	TRBJ2-7	NA	CAWSVLGRGEEQYF	TGTGCCTGGAGTGTATTAGGCAGGGGGGAGGAGCAGTACTTC
TRBD1	TRBV19	TRBJ2-5	NA	CASSIRGPARGTQYF	TGTGCCAGTAGTATTAGGGGGCCAGCTCGGGGGACCCAGTACTTC
NA	TRBV7-3	TRBJ2-7	NA	CASSTRQGFWVEQYF	TGTGCCAGCAGCACCCGGCAGGGGTTTTGGGTCGAGCAGTACTTC
NA	TRBV4-3	TRBJ1-2	few	CASSQEAGVPGYTF	TGCGCCAGCAGCCAAGAGGCGGGGGTCCCTGGCTACACCTTC
NA	TRBV5-4	TRBJ1-2	NA	CASSEQSLYGYTF	TGTGCCAGCAGCGAACAGAGCCTCTATGGCTACACCTTC
NA	TRBV30	TRBJ1-6	NA	CAWRGRGNSPLHF	TGTGCCTGGAGGGGCAGGGGTAATTCACCCCTCCACTTT
NA	TRBV19	TRBJ1-2	few	CASRYKGAFGYTF	TGTGCCAGTAGGTATAAGGGAGCATTCGGCTACACCTTC